A single sample is the source of the 23 T cell receptor beta chains below, sequenced in a study of T cells in Graves' hyperthyroidism and ophthalmopathy. TCR beta CDR3 sequences were amplified from RNA transcripts. Primed by the HTBI set, a first-round RT-PCR was run on the TCR CDR3. One entry per CDR3 protein, called by TCRdb with MiXCR from the multiplex PCR reads. Of some 380,000 distinct CDR3 sequences in the sample, less than 15% are singletons; the top ten hold around 21%. The specimen sequenced was blood. The receptors originated from a man aged 25-40 years with Graves' hyperthyroidism that later progressed to Graves' ophthalmopathy.

The chain has TRBV5-4 and TRBJ1-3, with D unclear. V lost 3 bases to trimming and J lost 0 bases, with 13 bases between them. The CDR3 loop spans 16 amino acids. Germline values: CDR1 SGHNT, CDR2 YYREEE (reference sequence). The CDR3 sequence is CASSSPRPNSGNTIYF. DNA for the CDR3: TGTGCCAGCAGCTCCCCTAGACCGAACTCTGGAAACACCATATATTTT.

This clonotype was counted ten times or more. The CDR3 DNA reads as TGTGCCAGCAGTGAGGACCTTAACACTGAAGCTTTCTTT. Residues: CASSEDLNTEAFF. The J gene is TRBJ1-1, the V gene TRBV2; D is unresolved. This CDR3 is 13 amino acids long. Trimming cost V 3 bases and J 2 bases, with 7 bases left between them. The V gene's germline CDR1 is SNHLY and CDR2 FYNNEI.

The chain joins TRBV28 to TRBJ1-6, with D possibly matching TRBD1 (6 bases). Germline CDR1 is MDHEN and CDR2 is SYDVKM. V was clipped by 6 bases and J by 3 bases, with 12 bases between them. The CDR3 spans 15 residues. The CDR3 nucleotides read TGTGCCAGCAGACACAGGGTGGGCTATAATTCACCCCTCCACTTT. Its translation is CASRHRVGYNSPLHF.

This clonotype was detected a few times. The chain is built from TRBV5-1 and TRBJ2-3, with D perhaps TRBD1 (6 bases). In germline, CDR1 is SGHRS, CDR2 YFSETQ. CDR3 length equals 15 residues. V shed 4 bases and J shed 2 bases, with 14 bases lying between them. DNA of the CDR3: TGCGCCAGCAGCAAGGACAGTCTTTCCACAGATACGCAGTATTTT. Its translation: CASSKDSLSTDTQYF.

This clonotype was counted many times. The rearrangement uses TRBV7-9 and TRBJ2-7, with D possibly TRBD1 on 6 matching bases. The V gene's germline CDR1 is SEHNR and CDR2 FQNEAQ (reference sequence). CDR3 size: 13 residues. V was pared by 5 bases and J by 6 bases, with 14 bases between. This chain's CDR3 is CASSPRQVGEQYF. The CDR3 DNA reads as TGTGCCAGCAGCCCTAGACAGGTCGGCGAGCAGTACTTC.

This clonotype was detected a few times. The chain couples TRBV10-3 to TRBJ2-7; D remains unclear. The CDR3 extends over 12 amino acids. V lost 5 bases and J lost 6, with 11 bases in between. Per the germline V gene, CDR1 is ENHRY and CDR2 is SYGVKD. The CDR3 bases are TGTGCCATCAGTCCCGGCAACGGCGAGCAGTACTTC. It translates to CAISPGNGEQYF.

The chain is built from TRBV5-6 and TRBJ1-2, with D hard to call. The CDR3 loop spans 11 amino acids. Germline lookup yields CDR1 SGHDT and CDR2 YYEEEE. V was shortened by 4 bases and J by 10 bases, with 11 bases between the two germline ends. DNA for the CDR3: TGTGCCAGCAGCATACTGGGTTACTACACCTTC. Translated, it gives CASSILGYYTF.

This clonotype was counted between two and nine times. The chain joins TRBV2 to TRBJ1-1; 7 bases are a match to TRBD1. CDR3 length equals 14 residues. Trimming at V came to 11 bases and at J to 1 base, leaving 10 bases not matched to a gene. Germline-derived CDR1 and CDR2 are SNHLY and FYNNEI. CDR3 protein: CAAGGGAKNTEAFF. For the CDR3, the DNA is TGTGCCGCAGGGGGGGGGGCGAAGAACACTGAAGCTTTCTTT. Combining the CDR3 with reference TRBV2 and TRBJ1-1 gives the whole variable domain EPEVTQTPSHQVTQMGQEVILRCVPISNHLYFYWYRQILGQKVEFLVSFYNNEISEKSEIFDDQFSVERPDGSNFTLKIRSTKLEDSAMYFCAAGGGAKNTEAFFGQGTRLTVV.

The table lists this clonotype with many counts. The CDR3 region is CASSLVQGLEAFF. In nucleotides, the CDR3 is TGTGCCAGCAGCTTAGTACAGGGTCTTGAAGCTTTCTTT. The V call is TRBV11-2, the J call TRBJ1-1; D perhaps matches TRBD1 (6 bases). In germline, CDR1 is SGHAT, CDR2 FQNNGV. CDR3 size: 13 residues. V was cut by 1 base and J by 7 bases, with 10 bases left in between.

V usage is TRBV15 and J usage is TRBJ2-1; the match to TRBD2 covers 7 bases. In germline, CDR1 is LNHNV, CDR2 YYDKDF (reference sequence). The ends lost 8 bases at V and 1 base at J; junction bases unmatched: 5. The CDR3 covers 14 residues. CDR3 DNA sequence: TGTGCCACCCGGGCCGGGGGGTCCTACAATGAGCAGTTCTTC. This sequence encodes CATRAGGSYNEQFF.

This clonotype was observed many times. The CDR3: CAIRETGGNYGYTF. Written as DNA, the CDR3 is TGTGCCATCAGAGAGACAGGGGGTAACTATGGCTACACCTTC. This chain joins TRBV10-3 and TRBJ1-2; 9 bases agree with TRBD1. The V and J ends lost 6 bases and 1 base, in that order; junction bases with no gene match: 3. The CDR3 consists of 14 residues. The germline V gene encodes CDR1 ENHRY and CDR2 SYGVKD.

The table lists this clonotype with a few counts. The chain links TRBV28 to TRBJ2-1; no clear D. The ends were cut back, 3 bases at V and 11 bases at J, with 14 bases in the middle. CDR1 is MDHEN, CDR2 SYDVKM, per germline. The CDR3 has 13 residues. The CDR3 sequence is CASSFPTKGKQFF. CDR3 nucleotides: TGTGCCAGCAGTTTCCCCACAAAGGGAAAGCAGTTCTTC.

CDR3 residues: CASSLKTGEAFF. CDR3 in DNA: TGCGCCAGCAGCTTGAAGACAGGTGAAGCTTTCTTT. The V and J genes are TRBV5-1 and TRBJ1-1; tentative D call: TRBD1 (6 bases). The CDR3 covers 12 residues. Trimming cost V 1 base and J 7 bases, with 8 bases left between them. Germline assignment: CDR1 SGHRS and CDR2 YFSETQ.

The chain recombines TRBV7-9 with TRBJ2-3; 7 nucleotides align to TRBD1. The CDR3 has 13 residues. Germline V gene data show CDR1 as SEHNR and CDR2 as FQNEAQ (reference sequence). V lost 11 bases to trimming and J lost 2 bases; unmatched junction nucleotides: 7. The CDR3 DNA follows: TGTGCCGGTCAACAGGGGTTCACAGATACGCAGTATTTT. Amino acids: CAGQQGFTDTQYF.

The rearrangement uses TRBV24-1 and TRBJ2-3; 7 nucleotides align to TRBD1. Germline CDR1 is KGHDR and CDR2 is SFDVKD. The V gene end was trimmed by 7 bases and the J gene end by 0 bases; junction bases not matched to a gene: 9. CDR3 length: 16 residues. CDR3 in amino acids: CATRGTTGPSTDTQYF. CDR3 nucleotide sequence: TGTGCCACCAGAGGCACGACAGGGCCTAGCACAGATACGCAGTATTTT.

This clonotype was recorded many times. The rearrangement uses TRBV28 and TRBJ1-1; D is ambiguous. V was clipped by 7 bases and J by 5 bases, with 11 bases between them. Germline V gene data show CDR1 as MDHEN and CDR2 as SYDVKM. CDR3 length: 12 residues. The DNA for the CDR3 is TGTGCCAGCAAAAAGATGGTAACTGAAGCTTTCTTT. Translated, it gives CASKKMVTEAFF. The variable domain in full, with the rest retrieved from reference TRBV28 and TRBJ1-1, is DVKVTQSSRYLVKRTGEKVFLECVQDMDHENMFWYRQDPGLGLRLIYFSYDVKMKEKGDIPEGYSVSREKKERFSLILESASTNQTSMYLCASKKMVTEAFFGQGTRLTVV.

This chain uses TRBV29-1 with TRBJ1-1; 8 bases agree with TRBD1. CDR1 is SQVTM and CDR2 is ANQGSEA in the germline V gene. This CDR3 has 15 residues. Trimming removed 3 bases from V and 7 bases from J; junction bases left unmatched: 13. CDR3 DNA: TGCAGCGTTGAGACCGGGCAGGGGGCCGAGGGTGAAGCTTTCTTT. It encodes CSVETGQGAEGEAFF.

The chain recombines TRBV4-1 with TRBJ1-1; D may be TRBD1 (5 bases). The V end was cut by 3 bases, the J end by 1 base, with 15 bases between. Germline loops: CDR1 MGHRA, CDR2 YSYEKL. This CDR3 region has 16 residues. The CDR3 DNA reads TGCGCCAGCAGCCATAAGCCCCGGGGCCGGAACACTGAAGCTTTCTTT. Residues: CASSHKPRGRNTEAFF.

The J gene is TRBJ1-2, the V gene TRBV5-1, with no clear D. CDR3 size: 13 residues. V was clipped by 4 bases and J by 4 bases, with 11 bases between them. Germline CDR1 is SGHRS and CDR2 is YFSETQ. The CDR3, as DNA: TGCGCCAGCAGCCCCGGAGGGCCCTATGGCTACACCTTC. Translating it yields CASSPGGPYGYTF.

Comment on this clonotype: Possible read error: a much larger clone is one base away. The gene calls are TRBV5-1 and TRBJ2-7; no clear D. CDR1 is SGHRS, CDR2 YFSETQ, per germline. The CDR3 has 13 residues. CDR3 protein: CASSVAGYYEEYF. CDR3 coding DNA: TGCGCCAGCAGTGTCGCAGGTTACTACGAGGAGTACTTC.

There are a few counts of this clonotype. The V call is TRBV10-3, the J call TRBJ1-5, with D tentatively TRBD1 (5 bases). Germline CDR1 and CDR2: ENHRY and SYGVKD. The CDR3 contains 16 residues. V lost 0 bases and J lost 2, with 11 bases in between. The CDR3 sequence is CAISESVGRGNQPQHF. DNA for the CDR3: TGTGCCATCAGTGAGTCCGTGGGCAGGGGCAATCAGCCCCAGCATTTT.

The table lists this clonotype with a few counts. This rearrangement joins TRBV7-9 to TRBJ2-3; D gene ambiguous. The CDR3 totals 13 residues. Trimming took off 2 bases at V and 4 bases at J, with 7 bases between the two ends. Germline CDR1 is SEHNR and CDR2 is FQNEAQ (reference sequence). Here the CDR3 DNA reads TGTGCCAGCAGCTTAACAGTCTCAGATACGCAGTATTTT. It encodes CASSLTVSDTQYF.

This clonotype was seen many times. J is TRBJ2-1 and V is TRBV7-6; TRBD2 matches at 15 bases. Germline V CDR1 and CDR2: SGHVS, FNYEAQ. Trimming took 6 bases from V and 9 from J; bases not matched to a gene: 9. The CDR3 covers 16 residues. DNA for the CDR3: TGTGCCAGCAGTGCCGGACTAGCGGGGGGGCCTAGTGAGCAGTTCTTC. It encodes CASSAGLAGGPSEQFF.